The clone carrying this TCR beta chain was found once. The record originates from a study of T cell changes during pregnancy in multiple sclerosis. Clones were sequenced by immunoSEQ multiplex PCR, and TCRdb holds only the in-frame ones, with some missing. This table has about 67,000 clones, more than 85% appearing once. Germline lookup yields CDR1 SGHAT and CDR2 FQNNGV. V lost 2 bases to trimming and J lost 6 bases; unmatched junction nucleotides: 12. This CDR3 has 16 amino acids. The sample in question was peripheral blood, obtained in the first trimester of pregnancy. The receptor was isolated from a female donor with multiple sclerosis, enrolled in a pregnancy study. The chain has TRBV11-2 and TRBJ1-1, with 7 bases fitting TRBD1. The CDR3, as DNA: TGTGCCAGCAGCTTACAGGGCAGGGGGGTGATCGCTGAAGCTTTCTTT. Protein product: CASSLQGRGVIAEAFF.